Below are 17 T cell receptor beta chains sequenced from a single sample in a study of shared clonotypes between healthy human individuals. TCRdb keeps only in-frame clones here, not all; method: immunoSEQ multiplex PCR. The sample has about 2 million clones; about 95% are singletons. Terminally differentiated effector memory CD45RA+ cells were left out of the naive CD8 fraction, which was CD45RO-negative and positively selected for CCR7. Source material: naive CD8+ T cells sorted from blood. The receptor set was obtained from a man younger than 35 in good health.

This chain connects TRBV27 to TRBJ1-5; D gene uncertain. The CDR3 is made up of 14 amino acids. Germline values: CDR1 MNHEY, CDR2 SMNVEV (reference sequence). Between the trimmed V and J ends, which lost 6 bases and 2 bases, there was a span of 11 bases. CDR3 in DNA: TGTGCCAGCAGACAAATCGGGGGCAATCAGCCCCAGCATTTT. Amino acid sequence: CASRQIGGNQPQHF.

The count of this clone is one. The chain links TRBV13 to TRBJ2-1, with 8 bases matching TRBD1. The CDR3 has 14 amino acids. Per germline, CDR1 PRHDT and CDR2 FYEKMQ (reference sequence). With 5 bases clipped from V and 4 bases from J, the junction kept 4 bases outside the gene matches. The CDR3, as DNA: TGTGCCAGCAGCGCTAGACAGGGGTACAATGAGCAGTTCTTC. As protein: CASSARQGYNEQFF.

This rearrangement joins TRBV27 to TRBJ2-7; D is possibly TRBD2 (5 bases). CDR3 size: 14 residues. The V gene's germline CDR1 is MNHEY and CDR2 SMNVEV (reference sequence). The ends were cut back, 2 bases at V and 2 bases at J, with 10 bases in the middle. The CDR3 here is CASSLTFGTYEQYF. The CDR3 nucleotides read TGTGCCAGCAGTTTAACTTTCGGGACCTACGAGCAGTACTTC.

This clone has just one count. The rearrangement uses TRBV5-4 and TRBJ2-1, with 8 bases matching TRBD1. The CDR3 is made up of 17 amino acids. Germline lookup yields CDR1 SGHNT and CDR2 YYREEE (reference sequence). With V trimmed by 1 base and J by 4 bases, 10 bases remained unmatched. The CDR3: CASSLYIGQGLYNEQFF. CDR3 DNA: TGTGCCAGCAGCTTGTATATAGGACAGGGCCTTTACAATGAGCAGTTCTTC.

V gene TRBV7-8 combines with J gene TRBJ1-5; no clear D gene. Germline V CDR1 and CDR2: SGHVS, FQNEAQ. With 4 bases removed from V and 5 bases from J, the gap between germline ends came to 9 bases. This CDR3 is built from 13 residues. The CDR3 DNA is TGTGCCAGCAGCTCCCCACCATATCAGCCCCAGCATTTT. It codes for CASSSPPYQPQHF.

This chain joins TRBV19 and TRBJ2-7, with 10 nucleotides matching TRBD1. The CDR3 runs to 15 residues. Trimming removed 5 bases from V and 5 bases from J; junction bases left unmatched: 9. From germline, CDR1 is LNHDA and CDR2 SQIVND (reference sequence). CDR3 region: CASSLLTGGVNEQYF. CDR3 DNA sequence: TGTGCCAGTAGTCTACTGACAGGGGGCGTAAACGAGCAGTACTTC.

V usage is TRBV5-5 and J usage is TRBJ2-7, with 7 positions matching TRBD1. There are 15 residues in the CDR3. Germline CDR1 and CDR2: SGHKS and YYEKEE (reference sequence). V shed 5 bases and J 3 bases; nucleotides not matched to a gene: 11. The CDR3 DNA reads as TGTGCCAGCAGACAAACCGGGACAGCTAGCTACGAGCAGTACTTC. This codes for CASRQTGTASYEQYF.

The rearrangement links TRBV5-6 to TRBJ2-7, with D perhaps matching TRBD1 or TRBD2 (6 bases each). Germline V gene lookup returns CDR1 SGHDT and CDR2 YYEEEE. The V end was cut by 3 bases, the J end by 3 bases, with 10 bases between. The CDR3 spans 13 residues. The CDR3 loop reads CASSWGAGYEQYF. CDR3 in DNA: TGTGCCAGCAGCTGGGGGGCGGGCTACGAGCAGTACTTC.

This rearrangement joins TRBV21-1 to TRBJ2-7; TRBD2, the table's D call, lacks a check against the DNA. TRBV21-1 is a listed pseudogene. The CDR3 runs to 19 residues. Here the CDR3 reads CASSKVLLAYSPLTYEQYF. CDR3 nucleotide sequence: TGTGCCAGCAGCAAAGTTCTTCTAGCCTACTCGCCACTAACCTACGAGCAGTACTTC.

The chain employs TRBV27 and TRBJ1-4, with 7 positions matching TRBD1. The germline V gene has CDR1 MNHEY and CDR2 SMNVEV (reference sequence). The CDR3 totals 14 residues. Trimming removed 6 bases from V and 4 bases from J; junction bases left unmatched: 5. The DNA of the CDR3 is TGTGCCAGCAGACGGGGACAGAGTAATGAAAAACTGTTTTTT. Translated: CASRRGQSNEKLFF.

CDR3 in DNA: TGTGCCAGCAGTCGACAGGGGTCCTACAATGAGCAGTTCTTC. This codes for CASSRQGSYNEQFF. This rearrangement joins TRBV27 to TRBJ2-1, with 8 bases fitting TRBD1. Germline CDR1 MNHEY, CDR2 SMNVEV (reference sequence). J was trimmed by 1 base and V by 5 bases; bases with no gene match: 1. This CDR3 contains 14 residues.

The chain uses TRBV19 and TRBJ2-3; 10 nucleotides line up with TRBD1. The V segment lost 10 bases and the J segment 4 bases; nucleotides outside the gene matches: 8. Germline V gene lookup returns CDR1 LNHDA and CDR2 SQIVND (reference sequence). The CDR3 consists of 14 residues. In nucleotides, the CDR3 is TGTGCCACCGCGGACAGGGGGGGCGCAGATACGCAGTATTTT. Protein product: CATADRGGADTQYF.

The rearrangement links TRBV7-8 to TRBJ2-7, with 7 bases identical to TRBD2. Germline V CDR1 and CDR2: SGHVS, FQNEAQ. The ends lost 1 base at V and 3 bases at J; junction bases unmatched: 6. This CDR3 is built from 15 residues. The DNA of the CDR3 is TGTGCCAGCAGCTTAGTGGCGCTAGCGGACTACGAGCAGTACTTC. This gives the protein CASSLVALADYEQYF.

The V call is TRBV4-1, the J call TRBJ2-1, with a weak D call TRBD2 (6 bases). V dropped 6 bases and J dropped 8 bases, with 23 bases sitting between them. The CDR3 covers 16 residues. Per the germline V gene, CDR1 is MGHRA and CDR2 is YSYEKL. CDR3 residues: CASRPHGAGLWDEQFF. The CDR3 DNA sequence: TGCGCCAGCAGACCCCACGGGGCGGGGCTGTGGGATGAGCAGTTCTTC.

The chain recombines TRBV29-1 with TRBJ1-2; D is undetermined. Deletions cut 0 bases from V and 2 bases from J, with 10 bases between. Germline V lookup: CDR1 SQVTM, CDR2 ANQGSEA. There are 14 residues in the CDR3. CDR3 sequence reads: CSVEDVDGNYGYTF. The CDR3 nucleotides are TGCAGCGTTGAAGATGTTGATGGAAACTATGGCTACACCTTC.

This sequence joins TRBV7-9 and TRBJ2-7; 9 nucleotides agree with TRBD2. The CDR3 has 16 residues. V lost 5 bases to trimming and J lost 4 bases; unmatched junction nucleotides: 12. The germline gives CDR1 SEHNR, CDR2 FQNEAQ (reference sequence). The CDR3 nucleotides read TGTGCCAGCAGCCCCTCTAGCGGGATCTCACTGTACGAGCAGTACTTC. Translating gives CASSPSSGISLYEQYF.

This sequence joins TRBV2 and TRBJ2-3; D is unresolved. Trimming stripped 0 bases from V and 5 bases from J, with 12 bases between. The CDR3 consists of 15 residues. Germline V gene lookup returns CDR1 SNHLY and CDR2 FYNNEI. The CDR3 sequence: CASSEAQRPEDTQYF. CDR3 coding DNA: TGTGCCAGCAGTGAAGCGCAGCGTCCGGAAGATACGCAGTATTTT.